Following are 28 T cell receptor beta chains from one sample sequenced in a study of blood T cell repertoires in COVID-19. Repertoires were generated with immunoSEQ multiplex PCR, while TCRdb's copy carries only in-frame clones and drops some. The table records more than 300,000 clones, 80% to 85% of them present only once. The sequenced sample consisted of PBMCs or T cells enriched from blood (not recorded which). These receptors all stem from a woman aged 50 to 60 who had recovered from COVID-19.

The genes are TRBV7-8 and TRBJ2-3; 11 bases line up with TRBD1. CDR3 length equals 15 residues. V trimming: 4 bases; J trimming: 4 bases; junction bases outside the gene matches: 4. From germline, CDR1 is SGHVS and CDR2 FQNEAQ. CDR3 protein: CASSSRTGGPDTQYF. CDR3 in DNA: TGTGCCAGCAGCTCTAGGACAGGGGGCCCAGATACGCAGTATTTT.

This clone appeared a few times. V gene TRBV6-4 combines with J gene TRBJ2-2; 13 bases fit TRBD2. Germline V lookup: CDR1 MRHNA, CDR2 SNTAGT. Germline trimming cut 5 bases from V and 7 bases from J; bases unmatched to any gene: 4. The CDR3 covers 15 residues. Here the CDR3 DNA reads TGTGCCAGCAGTCCCGGACTAGCGGGAGTCGGGGAGCTGTTTTTT. It codes for CASSPGLAGVGELFF.

The chain recombines TRBV7-2 with TRBJ1-1, with TRBD1 matching 10 bases. The CDR3 consists of 15 residues. CDR1 and CDR2 (germline): SGHTA, FQGNSA. V was pared by 5 bases and J by 6 bases, with 9 bases of the junction left unmatched. The CDR3 sequence is CASSDRDRGWPEAFF. CDR3 nucleotide sequence: TGTGCCAGCAGCGACAGGGACAGGGGTTGGCCTGAAGCTTTCTTT.

This chain uses TRBV30 with TRBJ1-2; 7 bases match TRBD1. From germline, CDR1 is GTSNPN and CDR2 SVGIG (reference sequence). V lost 3 bases and J lost 5; bases outside the gene matches: 6. The CDR3 runs to 13 residues. The CDR3 DNA is TGTGCCTGGAGGAAGGACAGGCAATATGGCTACACCTTC. Translated, it gives CAWRKDRQYGYTF.

This chain connects TRBV7-3 to TRBJ2-2; the match to TRBD1 covers 8 bases. After removal of 5 bases from V and 1 base from J, the junction contained 3 bases not matched to a gene. Germline loops: CDR1 SGHTA, CDR2 FQGTGA. This CDR3 is built from 15 residues. The CDR3 sequence: CASSRGQGNTGELFF. The DNA for the CDR3 is TGTGCCAGCAGCCGAGGACAGGGGAACACCGGGGAGCTGTTTTTT.

The genes are TRBV7-2 and TRBJ1-2, with D uncertain. Germline V gene lookup returns CDR1 SGHTA and CDR2 FQGNSA. The CDR3 extends over 13 amino acids. The germline V and J ends were trimmed by 4 bases and 3 bases, with 9 bases remaining between them. CDR3 amino acids: CASSSPGDYGYTF. DNA of the CDR3: TGTGCCAGCAGCTCGCCGGGAGACTATGGCTACACCTTC.

The V and J genes are TRBV6-5 and TRBJ2-2, with 8 bases that match TRBD1. This CDR3 region has 14 residues. V shed 6 bases, J shed 4 bases, and the junction held 4 bases outside the gene matches. CDR1 and CDR2 from the germline V gene are MNHEY and SVGAGI. The CDR3 nucleotides read TGTGCCAGCAGCAGACAGGGGAGCACCGGGGAGCTGTTTTTT. This encodes CASSRQGSTGELFF.

This clone came up a few times. The V gene is TRBV7-8, the J gene TRBJ2-1, with 15 bases fitting TRBD2. CDR1 and CDR2 from the germline V gene are SGHVS and FQNEAQ. This CDR3 has 15 residues. V gave up 4 bases and J gave up 12 bases; unmatched junction bases: 7. The CDR3 spells CASSSGTSGRTGQFF. In DNA form, the CDR3 reads TGTGCCAGCAGCTCAGGGACTAGCGGGAGGACTGGGCAGTTCTTC.

The table lists this clone with a few counts. DNA of the CDR3: TGCGCCAGCAGCTCGACTAGCGCCATTCCCGAGCAGTACTTC. Amino acid sequence: CASSSTSAIPEQYF. This rearrangement joins TRBV5-1 to TRBJ2-7, with 8 nucleotides matching TRBD2. The length of the CDR3 is 14 residues. Germline V gene data show CDR1 as SGHRS and CDR2 as YFSETQ. Trimming took 3 bases from V and 6 from J; bases not matched to a gene: 8. Full variable domain (missing parts from reference TRBV5-1 and TRBJ2-7): KAGVTQTPRYLIKTRGQQVTLSCSPISGHRSVSWYQQTPGQGLQFLFEYFSETQRNKGNFPGRFSGRQFSNSRSEMNVSTLELGDSALYLCASSSTSAIPEQYFGPGTRLTVT.

J is TRBJ1-1 and V is TRBV12-3 or TRBV12-4, with a possible D match to TRBD1 (5 bases). The CDR3 has 12 amino acids. Trimming took 3 bases from V and 8 from J, leaving 10 bases between them. CDR3 in amino acids: CASSLRQKEAFF. CDR3 DNA: TGTGCCAGCAGTTTGCGACAGAAAGAAGCTTTCTTT.

The J gene is TRBJ1-2, the V gene TRBV4-2; D is possibly TRBD1 (5 bases). Trimming took 1 base from V and 6 from J, leaving 15 bases between them. This CDR3 contains 15 residues. The germline V gene has CDR1 LGHNA and CDR2 YNFKEQ. The CDR3 reads CASSQGVGAGNGYTF. CDR3 DNA sequence: TGTGCCAGCAGCCAAGGGGTAGGGGCGGGGAATGGCTACACCTTC.

The rearrangement uses TRBV9 and TRBJ2-7; TRBD1 aligns across 7 bases. The germline gives CDR1 SGDLS, CDR2 YYNGEE. Trimming cost V 3 bases and J 4 bases; bases outside gene matches: 4. CDR3 size: 13 residues. CDR3 region: CASSAGTVYEQYF. Written as DNA, the CDR3 is TGTGCCAGCAGCGCTGGGACAGTATACGAGCAGTACTTC.

This CDR3 is CSVAGQSIGYTF. In DNA, the CDR3 is TGCAGCGTCGCGGGACAGTCGATTGGCTACACCTTC. The rearrangement joins TRBV29-1 to TRBJ1-2; 7 bases line up with TRBD1. CDR1 and CDR2 from the germline V gene are SQVTM and ANQGSEA. J gave up 7 bases and V 6 bases, and 8 bases lay outside the gene matches. CDR3 length equals 12 residues. Drawing the rest from reference TRBV29-1 and TRBJ1-2, the complete variable domain is SAVISQKPSRDICQRGTSLTIQCQVDSQVTMMFWYRQQPGQSLTLIATANQGSEATYESGFVIDKFPISRPNLTFSTLTVSNMSPEDSSIYLCSVAGQSIGYTFGSGTRLTVV.

The rearrangement joins TRBV14 to TRBJ1-1; D possibly corresponds to TRBD1 (5 bases). Germline CDR1 is SGHDN and CDR2 is FVKESK. The CDR3 contains 18 residues. V was trimmed by 2 bases and J by 0 bases, leaving 19 bases between them. The CDR3 DNA sequence: TGTGCCAGCAGCCAATTTAAGGGGACTGCACTTATGAACACTGAAGCTTTCTTT. Translation gives CASSQFKGTALMNTEAFF.

The chain employs TRBV4-1 and TRBJ1-1, with D possibly matching TRBD1 (5 bases). V lost 1 base and J lost 2, with 8 bases in between. Germline lookup yields CDR1 MGHRA and CDR2 YSYEKL. This CDR3 has 14 residues. CDR3 nucleotide sequence: TGCGCCAGCAGCCAAGTAGGGGTAAACACTGAAGCTTTCTTT. It is translated as CASSQVGVNTEAFF.

The chain recombines TRBV27 with TRBJ1-1; D is uncertain. The V end lost 5 bases, the J end lost 6 bases, and 16 bases lay between the germline ends. Germline CDR1 MNHEY, CDR2 SMNVEV (reference sequence). This CDR3 is built from 14 residues. CDR3: CASSRPTSGAEAFF. The CDR3 region has the DNA TGTGCCAGCAGTCGCCCTACCTCCGGGGCTGAAGCTTTCTTT.

The chain is built from TRBV30 and TRBJ2-7; 9 bases match TRBD2. This CDR3 contains 14 residues. V trimming: 1 base; J trimming: 0 bases; junction bases outside the gene matches: 1. CDR1 is GTSNPN, CDR2 SVGIG, per germline (reference sequence). CDR3 residues: CAWSGGGASYEQYF. The DNA of the CDR3 is TGTGCCTGGAGTGGCGGGGGGGCCTCCTACGAGCAGTACTTC. Based on the CDR3 plus reference TRBV30 and TRBJ2-7, the full variable domain is SQTIHQWPATLVQPVGSPLSLECTVEGTSNPNLYWYRQAAGRGLQLLFYSVGIGQISSEVPQNLSASRPQDRQFILSSKKLLLSDSGFYLCAWSGGGASYEQYFGPGTRLTVT.

Ten or more counts support this clone. The chain links TRBV6-2 or TRBV6-3 to TRBJ1-1, with D perhaps matching TRBD1 (6 bases). Germline V gene data show CDR1 as MNHEY and CDR2 as SVGEGT. The V end was cut by 5 bases, the J end by 6 bases, with 13 bases between. This CDR3 is 13 amino acids long. The CDR3 here is CASSKTGFPEAFF. The CDR3 DNA reads as TGTGCCAGCAGTAAGACAGGATTCCCTGAAGCTTTCTTT.

CDR3 coding DNA: TGTGCCAGCAGCATCGGACAGGGGAGAGTAATTGGCTACACCTTC. Its translation: CASSIGQGRVIGYTF. V gene TRBV21-1 combines with J gene TRBJ1-2; TRBD1 is the table's D call, not checked against the DNA. TRBV21-1 counts as a pseudogene. This CDR3 is 15 amino acids long.

The chain employs TRBV5-4 and TRBJ2-5, with D maybe TRBD2 (5 bases). The CDR3 is 14 residues long. Germline CDR1 reads SGHNT; CDR2 reads YYREEE (reference sequence). The ends were cut back, 4 bases at V and 5 bases at J, with 15 bases in the middle. The DNA for the CDR3 is TGTGCCAGCAGCGCAAGGACTTCGGTGGAGACCCAGTACTTC. Residues: CASSARTSVETQYF.

The chain carries TRBV2 and TRBJ2-7, with D possibly matching TRBD1 (5 bases). Trimming removed 5 bases from V and 0 bases from J, with 14 bases in between. The germline CDR1 and CDR2 sequences are SNHLY and FYNNEI. This CDR3 is 15 amino acids long. The CDR3 nucleotides are TGTGCCAGCAGTCAAACGACAGCTCCCTCCTACGAGCAGTACTTC. It translates to CASSQTTAPSYEQYF.

This rearrangement joins TRBV19 to TRBJ1-2; D remains unclear. Trimming removed 0 bases at V and 3 bases at J, with 11 bases between. This CDR3 contains 15 residues. Germline values: CDR1 LNHDA, CDR2 SQIVND (reference sequence). The CDR3 spells CASSIDPTAHYGYTF. The CDR3 DNA follows: TGTGCCAGTAGTATAGATCCAACAGCCCACTATGGCTACACCTTC.

The CDR3 protein is CASSRTDFGNTIYF. In DNA form, the CDR3 reads TGTGCCAGCAGCCGGACAGACTTCGGAAACACCATATATTTT. The V and J genes are TRBV11-2 and TRBJ1-3, with D tentatively TRBD1 (6 bases). This CDR3 region has 14 residues. The germline gives CDR1 SGHAT, CDR2 FQNNGV. The V and J ends lost 5 bases and 4 bases respectively, with 12 bases between them.

This rearrangement joins TRBV19 to TRBJ2-7, with 9 positions matching TRBD1. The germline V gene encodes CDR1 LNHDA and CDR2 SQIVND (reference sequence). V dropped 3 bases and J dropped 8; count of bases not matched to a gene: 17. The CDR3 spans 17 residues. Written as DNA, the CDR3 is TGTGCCAGTAGTATGACCATACCGGGACAGGGTGCTACTCAGCAGTACTTC. It codes for CASSMTIPGQGATQQYF.

The rearrangement links TRBV3-1 (or the pseudogene TRBV3-2) to TRBJ2-5; D is possibly TRBD1 (6 bases). The CDR3 is made up of 15 amino acids. Germline assignment: CDR1 LGHDT and CDR2 YNNKEL (reference sequence). V was shortened by 3 bases and J by 1 base, with 12 bases between the two germline ends. CDR3: CASSQTGGSQETQYF. The DNA of the CDR3 is TGTGCCAGCAGCCAGACAGGCGGTTCCCAAGAGACCCAGTACTTC.

The genes are TRBV4-2 and TRBJ1-2; TRBD1 might be the D (5 bases). The germline gives CDR1 LGHNA, CDR2 YNFKEQ. The V end lost 0 bases, the J end lost 4 bases, and 15 bases lay between the germline ends. This CDR3 region has 16 residues. The chain's CDR3 is CASSQDPSGKPYGYTF. For the CDR3, the DNA is TGTGCCAGCAGCCAAGACCCATCAGGGAAACCCTATGGCTACACCTTC.

This rearrangement joins TRBV7-2 to TRBJ2-7; the D gene is possibly TRBD2 (6 bases). The CDR3 is made up of 15 amino acids. The germline V gene encodes CDR1 SGHTA and CDR2 FQGNSA. Between the trimmed V and J ends, which lost 0 bases and 1 base, there was a span of 10 bases. The CDR3 loop reads CASSLAGAGSYEQYF. The CDR3 DNA reads TGTGCCAGCAGCTTAGCAGGGGCGGGGTCCTACGAGCAGTACTTC. Looking up the rest from reference TRBV7-2 and TRBJ2-7 gives the full variable domain: GAGVSQSPSNKVTEKGKDVELRCDPISGHTALYWYRQSLGQGLEFLIYFQGNSAPDKSGLPSDRFSAERTGGSVSTLTIQRTQQEDSAVYLCASSLAGAGSYEQYFGPGTRLTVT.

J is TRBJ1-2 and V is TRBV6-1, with 10 bases fitting TRBD1. V lost 3 bases to trimming and J lost 7 bases; unmatched junction nucleotides: 8. Per the germline V gene, CDR1 is MNHNS and CDR2 is SASEGT. CDR3 length: 15 residues. CDR3 in amino acids: CASSDTGTGAAGYTF. The CDR3 bases are TGTGCCAGCAGTGATACCGGGACAGGGGCTGCTGGCTACACCTTC.